This T cell receptor beta chain is from a study of STAT3 mutations in large granular lymphocyte leukemia. Germline values: CDR1 SGHTA, CDR2 FQGTGA. The V end was cut by 4 bases, the J end by 1 base, with 16 bases between. CDR3 length: 16 residues. Assay: immunoSEQ multiplex PCR; the TCRdb copy retains only in-frame clones and omits some. In the table there are about 20,000 clones, about 92% of which are singletons. Study-wide results and limits: Treatment regimens differed across patients between samplings. At least one immunodominant TCR beta clonotype appeared in every T-cell large granular lymphocyte leukemia patient.

Turning to this clone: Antigen: not known.

Sequencing input: peripheral blood mononuclear cells. The gene calls are TRBV7-3 and TRBJ1-1, with D possibly TRBD1 on 6 matching bases. The receptor comes from a man between 60 and 75 years old with T-cell large granular lymphocyte leukemia. Some clones in this sample may be carry-over from other donors' samples. DNA for the CDR3: TGTGCCAGCAGCTCCCAGGGAGGGGGAAGGAACACTGAAGCTTTCTTT. Its translation is CASSSQGGGRNTEAFF.